This T cell receptor beta chain was recorded in a study of shared clonotypes between healthy human individuals. Study observations and caveats: Generally, naive subsets came out with larger estimated richness than memory subsets.

As to this clone: The antigen remains unidentified.

CD45RO-negative, CCR7-positively selected cells formed the naive CD8 fraction, excluding terminally differentiated effector memory CD45RA+ cells. The repertoire was sequenced with immunoSEQ multiplex PCR; TCRdb's copy has only in-frame clones and lacks some. The sample yields approximately 600,000 clones, approximately 96% seen once. Sequencing was done on a sample of naive CD8+ T cells sorted from blood. This TCR was sampled from a woman aged 25 to 39 in good health.

The CDR3 reads CASSDWTGLGYGYTF. CDR3 nucleotide sequence: TGTGCCAGCAGCGACTGGACAGGACTCGGCTATGGCTACACCTTC. The V and J genes are TRBV9 and TRBJ1-2; 7 bases agree with TRBD1. The length of the CDR3 is 15 residues. J was trimmed by 4 bases and V by 3 bases; bases with no gene match: 9. Germline CDR1 is SGDLS and CDR2 is YYNGEE.